The present TCR beta chain was sequenced within a study of blood T cell repertoires in COVID-19. As for the study in general: Sources were T cells, B-cell-depleted T cells, or PBMCs; the material itself was cDNA or gDNA.

Source study methods: Nucleated cell number was recorded as an estimate derived from reference gene primer amplification. TCRdb keeps only in-frame clones here, not all; method: immunoSEQ multiplex PCR. D and trimming come from the DNA, and the V and J calls and clone size come from that table. The sample carries around 240,000 clones, about 79% recorded once. This CDR3 is 12 amino acids long. V gave up 3 bases and J gave up 4 bases, with 6 bases separating them. Germline V CDR1 and CDR2: LGHDT, YNNKEL (reference sequence). The chain has TRBV3-1 (or the pseudogene TRBV3-2) and TRBJ1-1; unclear D gene. Sequencing was performed on peripheral blood. The clonotype originates from a woman in her 40s who had recovered from COVID-19. CDR3 sequence reads: CASSQSSTEAFF. In DNA form, the CDR3 reads TGTGCCAGCAGCCAGTCTAGCACTGAAGCTTTCTTT.